This TCR beta chain was sequenced in a study of PD-1 blockade in classical Hodgkin lymphoma. The study's findings and limits: It was CD4+ TCR diversity, not CD8+, that rose significantly by C4D1.

About this clone itself: Antigen specificity is unknown.

Exposure to brentuximab vedotin varied, and each patient had relapsed following autologous stem cell transplantation. TCRdb keeps only in-frame clones here, not all; method: immunoSEQ multiplex PCR. The data hold over 35,000 clones, with around 80% observed a single time. The material was peripheral blood mononuclear cells (PBMCs), obtained before the second cycle of nivolumab. The receptor's source is a human donor with classical Hodgkin lymphoma.

CDR3 nucleotides: TGCAGCGTTCCCCCGGGGGCATGGGGGGAGCAGTTCTTC. Amino acid sequence: CSVPPGAWGEQFF. The gene calls are TRBV29-1 and TRBJ2-1; the D call may be TRBD1 or TRBD2 (6 bases each). The CDR3 covers 13 residues. CDR1 and CDR2 from the germline V gene are SQVTM and ANQGSEA. V was clipped by 5 bases and J by 10 bases, with 18 bases between them.